Presented here are 16 T cell receptor beta chains from one specimen sequenced in a study of T cell clonality in common variable immunodeficiency. Repertoires were generated with immunoSEQ multiplex PCR, while TCRdb's copy carries only in-frame clones and drops some. In total the sample includes some 38,000 clones, none of them seen once. Source material: peripheral blood mononuclear cells. The receptors were gathered from a person between 18 and 70 years old in good health.

This clone has at least ten counts. Read data end 3 residues before the CDR3 end; the end is taken from the germline J gene. The chain joins TRBV5-4 to TRBJ1-1; perhaps TRBD1 as D (6 bases). Per germline, CDR1 SGHNT and CDR2 YYREEE (reference sequence). Trimming removed 7 bases at V and 2 bases at J, with 15 bases between. The CDR3 has 14 residues. Incomplete CDR3 DNA: TGTGCCAGCGGGAGGGGGGGTATTAACACTGAA. Its protein product is CASGRGGINTE. The whole CDR3 protein reads CASGRGGINTEAFF.

At least ten counts were recorded for this clone. A much larger clone is a single base away; this may be a read error. Read sequence stops 3 residues before the CDR3 end, and the germline J gene provides the missing end. The chain has TRBV4-2 and TRBJ1-3; D remains ambiguous. The CDR3 runs to 16 residues. Germline-derived CDR1 and CDR2 are LGHNA and YNFKEQ. The sequenced part of the CDR3 DNA is TGCGCCAGCAGCCAAGCATCCCAGGATTCTGGAAACACC. The encoded protein is CASSQASQDSGNT. The entire CDR3 reads CASSQASQDSGNTIYF.

This clone was counted at least ten times. The missing CDR3 end, 3 residues past where the read stops, is filled in from the germline J gene. This chain joins TRBV7-2 and TRBJ1-5; tentative D call: TRBD1 (6 bases). Trimming removed 6 bases from V and 2 bases from J, with 8 bases in between. CDR1 is SGHTA and CDR2 is FQGNSA in the germline V gene. The CDR3 loop spans 13 amino acids. CDR3 sequence: CASSYRGNQPQHF. The covered CDR3 bases are TGTGCCAGCAGTTACAGGGGCAATCAGCCC.

This clone turned up a few times. The read ends 3 residues early relative to the CDR3; the germline J gene fills the gap. The chain carries TRBV19 and TRBJ2-7; a possible D gene is TRBD1 (5 bases). V lost 5 bases and J 0 bases, leaving 11 bases between the germline ends. The CDR3 has 14 amino acids. CDR1 is LNHDA and CDR2 is SQIVND in the germline V gene (reference sequence). CDR3 DNA, as far as it was read: TGTGCCAGTAGTTCCCCCAGGGACTCCTACGAG. Its protein product is CASSSPRDSYE. The CDR3, in full, reads CASSSPRDSYEQYF.

This clone was detected ten times or more. Read sequence stops 3 residues before the CDR3 end, and the germline J gene provides the missing end. The chain uses TRBV20-1 and TRBJ2-3; 13 nucleotides align to TRBD2. The V gene end was trimmed by 6 bases and the J gene end by 7 bases; junction bases not matched to a gene: 7. Germline V gene data show CDR1 as DFQATT and CDR2 as SNEGSKA (reference sequence). This CDR3 contains 14 residues. The sequenced part of the CDR3 DNA is TGCAGTGCCAGCGGACTAGCGGGAGAATATACG. The encoded protein is CSASGLAGEYT. The complete CDR3 sequence is CSASGLAGEYTQYF.

This clone came up many times. The read ends 3 residues shy of where the CDR3 ends; the end is completed using the germline J gene. The rearrangement links TRBV27 to TRBJ2-3, with 7 bases identical to TRBD2. This CDR3 contains 15 residues. CDR1 is MNHEY, CDR2 SMNVEV, per germline (reference sequence). The J segment lost 0 bases and the V segment lost 2 bases, leaving 2 bases of the junction unmatched. The CDR3 bases that were read are TGTGCCAGCAGTTTAGGGGACTACAGCACAGATACG. Its translation: CASSLGDYSTDT. In full, the CDR3 is CASSLGDYSTDTQYF.

This clone has at least ten counts. Read data end 3 residues before the CDR3 end; the end is taken from the germline J gene. The chain carries TRBV12-3 or TRBV12-4 and TRBJ2-5, with TRBD1 matching 9 bases. The CDR3 consists of 13 residues. The trim removed 5 bases at V and 3 bases at J, leaving 1 base unmatched. The CDR3 DNA, read in part, is TGTGCCAGCAGTAGGACAGGGGAAGAGACC. Its protein is CASSRTGEET. The entire CDR3 is CASSRTGEETQYF.

This clone appeared many times. The DNA ends 3 residues before the CDR3 does, and the rest of the CDR3 is filled in from the germline J gene. This rearrangement joins TRBV18 to TRBJ2-7, with 7 bases identical to TRBD2. V gave up 0 bases and J gave up 1 base; unmatched junction bases: 3. Germline V gene sequence: CDR1 KGHSH, CDR2 LQKENI. CDR3 length: 15 amino acids. CDR3 bases read: TGTGCCAGCTCACCACCGTCCGGGGGGTCCTACGAG. Its protein product is CASSPPSGGSYE. The whole CDR3 reads CASSPPSGGSYEQYF.

This clone came up many times. Coverage ceases 3 residues before the CDR3 finishes, and the germline J gene fills in the end. The chain links TRBV28 to TRBJ2-3; 11 positions agree with TRBD2. The ends lost 5 bases at V and 4 bases at J; junction bases unmatched: 5. Germline V lookup: CDR1 MDHEN, CDR2 SYDVKM. The CDR3 is 15 residues long. Here the CDR3 reads CASSPTSGSPDTQYF. The CDR3 DNA, read in part, is TGTGCCAGCAGTCCTACTAGCGGGAGCCCAGATACG.

This clone was seen repeatedly, ten times or more. The CDR3 end falls 3 residues outside the read, so it is completed with the germline J gene. The V and J genes are TRBV6-2 or TRBV6-3 and TRBJ1-5; D gene uncertain. V was cut by 0 bases and J by 5 bases, with 8 bases left in between. Germline V gives CDR1 MNHEY, CDR2 SVGEGT. The length of the CDR3 is 14 residues. CDR3 DNA (partial): TGTGCCAGCAGTTACTCGCGTCCCGATCAGCCC. The encoded protein is CASSYSRPDQP. The entire CDR3 is CASSYSRPDQPQHF.

This clone was detected ten times or more. The read finishes 3 residues shy of the CDR3 end, and the germline J gene is used to complete it. This chain connects TRBV7-8 to TRBJ1-3, with D hard to call. The V gene's germline CDR1 is SGHVS and CDR2 FQNEAQ. This CDR3 is 15 amino acids long. The V and J ends lost 1 base and 4 bases respectively, with 11 bases between them. CDR3 amino acids: CASSLDRGLGNTIYF. The CDR3 bases that were read are TGTGCCAGCAGCTTAGACAGAGGCCTCGGAAACACC.

This clone was seen at least ten times. The CDR3 goes on 3 residues after the read ends, and that part is filled in from the germline J gene. The J gene is TRBJ2-5, the V gene TRBV11-2; 9 nucleotides match TRBD2. The CDR3 consists of 15 residues. Looked up from germline, CDR1 is SGHAT and CDR2 is FQNNGV. The ends lost 5 bases at V and 5 bases at J; junction bases unmatched: 9. The CDR3 sequence: CASSPFPGTSETQYF. Incomplete CDR3 DNA: TGTGCCAGCAGCCCATTCCCAGGGACTAGCGAGACC.

There are many counts of this clone. The read ends 3 residues before the CDR3 terminus; that terminus is restored from the germline J gene. The chain recombines TRBV24-1 with TRBJ2-3; D possibly matches TRBD1 or TRBD2 (5 bases each). The germline V gene has CDR1 KGHDR and CDR2 SFDVKD. This CDR3 is built from 13 residues. V was clipped by 5 bases and J by 1 base, with 6 bases between them. The CDR3 here is CATSGGGTDTQYF. The DNA read from the CDR3 is TGTGCCACCAGTGGAGGGGGCACAGATACG.

This clone has at least ten counts. The CDR3 goes on 3 residues after the read ends, and that part is filled in from the germline J gene. The chain employs TRBV7-3 and TRBJ2-3, with D possibly being TRBD2 (7 bases). This CDR3 contains 15 residues. With 2 bases removed from V and 1 base from J, the gap between germline ends came to 10 bases. Germline CDR1 SGHTA, CDR2 FQGTGA. CDR3 sequence reads: CASSLGGARTDTQYF. Partial CDR3 DNA: TGTGCCAGCAGCTTAGGGGGGGCCCGCACAGATACG. The variable domain in full, completed from reference TRBV7-3 and TRBJ2-3, reads GAGVSQTPSNKVTEKGKYVELRCDPISGHTALYWYRQSLGQGPEFLIYFQGTGAADDSGLPNDRFFAVRPEGSVSTLKIQRTERGDSAVYLCASSLGGARTDTQYFGPGTRLTVL.

This clone came up many times. The CDR3 end is not reached by the read, which stops 3 residues before it; the germline J gene fills it in. The chain employs TRBV28 and TRBJ1-5, with D uncertain. Germline CDR1 reads MDHEN; CDR2 reads SYDVKM. Trimming removed 2 bases at V and 7 bases at J, with 6 bases between. This CDR3 is 12 amino acids long. CDR3 amino acids: CASSLISQPQHF. The part of the CDR3 DNA that was read is TGTGCCAGCAGTTTAATTTCACAGCCC.

This clone was recorded many times. The CDR3 end lies 3 residues beyond the end of the read and is filled in from the germline J gene. This chain uses TRBV6-2 or TRBV6-3 with TRBJ2-5, with TRBD2 identical over 10 bases. Per germline, CDR1 MNHEY and CDR2 SVGEGT. The trim removed 6 bases at V and 4 bases at J, leaving 5 bases unmatched. This CDR3 spans 14 amino acids. CDR3 sequence reads: CASSRASGGETQYF. Incomplete CDR3 DNA: TGTGCCAGCAGCCGGGCTAGCGGGGGAGAGACC.